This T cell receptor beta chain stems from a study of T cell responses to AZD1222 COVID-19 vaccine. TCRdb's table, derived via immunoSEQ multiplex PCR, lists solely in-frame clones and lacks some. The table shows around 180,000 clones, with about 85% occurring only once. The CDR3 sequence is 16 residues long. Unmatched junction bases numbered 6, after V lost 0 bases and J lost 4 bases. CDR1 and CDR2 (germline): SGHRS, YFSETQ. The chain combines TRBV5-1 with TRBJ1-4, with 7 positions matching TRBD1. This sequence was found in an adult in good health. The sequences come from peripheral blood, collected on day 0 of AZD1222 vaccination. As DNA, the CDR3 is TGCGCCAGCAGCTTGGCATCGGGACAGCATAATGAAAAACTGTTTTTT. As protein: CASSLASGQHNEKLFF.